This T cell receptor beta chain was captured in a study of CD8 T cells in ankylosing spondylitis. Notes on the study in general: Disease-linked clones, CD8+, were relatively rare in peripheral blood.

With regard to this clonotype: Its antigen remains unidentified.

Trimming removed 5 bases from V and 0 bases from J; junction bases left unmatched: 10. The CDR3 runs to 17 residues. CDR1 and CDR2 from the germline V gene are SGHDT and YYEEEE. TCRdb re-derived calls from the 5' RACE reads in MiXCR, one entry per CDR3 protein. The sample comprises approximately 25,000 distinct CDR3 sequences, about 15% of which are singletons, and around 27% rests with the top ten. Sequencing was done on a sample of blood. The chain uses TRBV5-6 and TRBJ1-5, with 8 bases fitting TRBD1. This sequence was found in a male donor with ankylosing spondylitis or in good health (not recorded which). CDR3 region: CASSWTGTGYSNQPQHF. The CDR3 nucleotides are TGTGCCAGCAGTTGGACCGGGACAGGCTATAGCAATCAGCCCCAGCATTTT.